This record concerns one T cell receptor beta chain sequence. These data come from a study of shared clonotypes between healthy human individuals. The V and J ends lost 0 bases and 0 bases respectively, with 10 bases between them. The CDR3 is made up of 17 amino acids. CDR1 is SGHDT, CDR2 YYEEEE, per germline. Subsets obtained from CD4+ cells comprised CD45RA+ naive and CD45RA-negative memory cells. Measured with immunoSEQ multiplex PCR; TCRdb has only the in-frame clones, and not every one. The sample yields a few million clones, more than 80% seen once. The sample taken for sequencing was naive CD4+ T cells sorted from blood. Subset defined: CD45RA+ positively selected. The chain links TRBV5-6 to TRBJ2-6; D could derive from TRBD1 or TRBD2 (5 bases each). The clonotype was recovered from a man younger than 35 in good health. The CDR3 DNA reads as TGTGCCAGCAGCTTGGGGGGACGGATCTCTGGGGCCAACGTCCTGACTTTC. Translated: CASSLGGRISGANVLTF.